This T cell receptor beta chain emerged from a study of blood T cells in healthy people across ages. Overall study results and limits: Observed TCR beta diversity showed a strong correlation with the percentage of naive T cells as measured by flow cytometry. Fewer expanded clones and more diversity marked long-lived versus aged donors.

With a J-beta primer mix and a sample-barcoded 5' primer, a second PCR ran about 6 to 11 cycles. Every cDNA molecule bore a tag from a template-switch adaptor containing 12 random nucleotides. TCRdb reprocessed the 5' RACE reads with MiXCR, giving one entry per CDR3 protein. Of 710,000 or so distinct CDR3 sequences in the sample, 20% to 25% were seen once. Points on this clonotype: Antigen unknown.

Total RNA amounts of at least 5.5 micrograms were extracted per sample. This TCR was sampled from a man aged 65 to 79 in good health. Sequencing input: blood.

This CDR3 reads CASSLTTGTAKNIQYF. In DNA, the CDR3 is TGTGCCAGCAGTTTGACCACCGGGACCGCCAAAAACATTCAGTACTTC. The chain recombines TRBV28 with TRBJ2-4; D is perhaps TRBD1 or TRBD2 (5 bases each). From germline, CDR1 is MDHEN and CDR2 SYDVKM. The ends were cut back, 3 bases at V and 1 base at J, with 13 bases in the middle. This CDR3 region has 16 residues.